These 15 T cell receptor beta chains were sequenced from one sample in a study of T cells in women clearing cervical HPV infection. The assay was immunoSEQ multiplex PCR, and TCRdb's table has in-frame clones only and misses some. Its listing shows nearly 35,000 clones. The material sequenced was blood buffy coat. The source of these receptors is a woman aged 18-70 years with a cervical HPV16 infection that either progressed to CIN3+ or cleared (not recorded which).

Of note for this clone: The sequenced fragment ends 3 residues before the CDR3 boundary, so the rest is inferred from the germline J gene. The chain uses TRBV10-3 and TRBJ2-2; TRBD1 matches at 7 bases. This CDR3 spans 15 amino acids. V dropped 4 bases and J dropped 5; count of bases not matched to a gene: 7. Germline V gives CDR1 ENHRY, CDR2 SYGVKD. CDR3 residues: CAISGMTGLTGELFF. The sequenced CDR3 bases are TGTGCCATCAGTGGTATGACAGGGCTTACCGGGGAG.

As regards this clone: Read coverage stops 3 residues before the CDR3 terminus; the germline J gene supplies the remainder. This chain uses TRBV20-1 with TRBJ2-2; 11 bases agree with TRBD2. This CDR3 contains 18 residues. Germline CDR1 and CDR2: DFQATT and SNEGSKA (reference sequence). The trim removed 1 base at V and 0 bases at J, leaving 7 bases unmatched. CDR3 amino acids: CSARGLAGGLANTGELFF. Incomplete CDR3 DNA: TGCAGTGCTAGAGGCCTAGCGGGAGGTCTCGCGAACACCGGGGAG.

As regards this clone: The DNA ends 3 residues before the CDR3 does, and the rest of the CDR3 is filled in from the germline J gene. The chain links TRBV5-1 to TRBJ2-1; the match to TRBD2 covers 14 bases. CDR3 length: 16 amino acids. Germline loops: CDR1 SGHRS, CDR2 YFSETQ. Trimming took 4 bases from V and 7 from J; bases not matched to a gene: 7. Partial CDR3 DNA: TGCGCCAGCAGCGTGACTAGCGGGGGGGCAATTAATGAG. This translates into CASSVTSGGAINE. The entire CDR3 protein reads CASSVTSGGAINEQFF.

About this clone: The sequence runs out 3 residues before the end of the CDR3; the remainder is reconstructed from the germline J gene. The gene calls are TRBV12-3 or TRBV12-4 and TRBJ1-2; tentative D call: TRBD1 (6 bases). The CDR3 totals 12 residues. The CDR3 spells CASSFGGGGYTF. The part of the CDR3 DNA that was read is TGTGCCAGCAGTTTTGGGGGGGGCGGC.

This chain's CDR3 is CASSLDAGAYYEQYF. The covered CDR3 bases are TGTGCCAGCAGCTTAGACGCGGGGGCGTACTACGAG. The chain has TRBV11-2 and TRBJ2-7, with D possibly being TRBD2 (7 bases). Read data end 3 residues before the CDR3 end; the end is taken from the germline J gene. The V gene's germline CDR1 is SGHAT and CDR2 FQNNGV. There are 15 residues in the CDR3. Deletions cut 0 bases from V and 3 bases from J, with 12 bases between. Supplemented by reference TRBV11-2 and TRBJ2-7, the full variable domain reads EAGVAQSPRYKIIEKRQSVAFWCNPISGHATLYWYQQILGQGPKLLIQFQNNGVVDDSQLPKDRFSAERLKGVDSTLKIQPAKLEDSAVYLCASSLDAGAYYEQYFGPGTRLTVT.

Regarding this clone: The CDR3 end is not reached by the read, which stops 3 residues before it; the germline J gene fills it in. The chain has TRBV5-6 and TRBJ2-7; D call uncertain. The V end lost 4 bases, the J end lost 3 bases, and 11 bases lay between the germline ends. Germline CDR1 is SGHDT and CDR2 is YYEEEE. The CDR3 covers 13 residues. The CDR3 sequence: CASSPPDIYEQYF. CDR3 DNA, as far as it was read: TGTGCCAGCAGCCCCCCCGACATCTACGAG.

Turning to this clone: The missing CDR3 end, 3 residues past where the read stops, is filled in from the germline J gene. The chain links TRBV19 to TRBJ1-1; TRBD1 agrees at 9 bases. The CDR3 sequence is 14 residues long. Germline V gene sequence: CDR1 LNHDA, CDR2 SQIVND (reference sequence). J was trimmed by 5 bases and V by 4 bases; bases with no gene match: 5. CDR3 DNA, as far as it was read: TGTGCCAGTAGTAAAAGGGACAGGGAGACTGAA. Translation gives CASSKRDRETE. The complete CDR3 sequence is CASSKRDRETEAFF.

For this clone: The CDR3 end lies 3 residues beyond the end of the read and is filled in from the germline J gene. The chain employs TRBV5-1 and TRBJ2-5; 16 bases line up with TRBD2. The V segment lost 3 bases and the J segment 5 bases; nucleotides outside the gene matches: 13. Per the germline V gene, CDR1 is SGHRS and CDR2 is YFSETQ. CDR3 length equals 19 residues. Partial CDR3 DNA: TGCGCCAGCAGCTCGGGACTAGCGGGAGGGTCCTCGTTTGGTGAGACC. Encoded protein: CASSSGLAGGSSFGET. The CDR3 as a whole reads CASSSGLAGGSSFGETQYF.

A remark on this clone: Coverage ceases 3 residues before the CDR3 finishes, and the germline J gene fills in the end. This chain links TRBV2 with TRBJ1-5; 7 positions match TRBD1. Germline V gene data show CDR1 as SNHLY and CDR2 as FYNNEI. The CDR3 covers 15 residues. The CDR3: CASSEVGQDLSPQHF. The DNA read from the CDR3 is TGTGCCAGCAGTGAGGTCGGACAGGACCTATCACCC.

Concerning this clone: The read finishes 3 residues shy of the CDR3 end, and the germline J gene is used to complete it. The chain combines TRBV18 with TRBJ2-1, with 7 bases identical to TRBD2. The CDR3 sequence is 16 residues long. Germline V gene sequence: CDR1 KGHSH, CDR2 LQKENI. The V and J ends lost 8 bases and 6 bases, in that order; junction bases with no gene match: 16. Partial CDR3 DNA: TGTGCCAGCCGGCTTACTACTAGCGCCACCTCCAATGAG. This gives the protein CASRLTTSATSNE. The full CDR3 is CASRLTTSATSNEQFF.

With respect to this clone: The CDR3 goes on 3 residues after the read ends, and that part is filled in from the germline J gene. The chain is built from TRBV19 and TRBJ2-5; TRBD2 matches 16 bases. This CDR3 has 17 residues. Trimming removed 5 bases from V and 2 bases from J; junction bases left unmatched: 5. In germline, CDR1 is LNHDA, CDR2 SQIVND (reference sequence). CDR3 residues: CASSAPGLAGGQETQYF. Partial CDR3 DNA: TGTGCCAGTAGTGCTCCGGGACTAGCGGGGGGGCAAGAGACC.

On this clone: The read terminates 3 residues before the CDR3 end, so the remaining end is supplied by the germline J gene. V usage is TRBV2 and J usage is TRBJ2-3, with 11 bases fitting TRBD2. The CDR3 is made up of 14 amino acids. Germline values: CDR1 SNHLY, CDR2 FYNNEI. CDR3 sequence: CASSPSGRPETQYF. Incomplete CDR3 DNA: TGTGCCAGCAGCCCTAGCGGGAGGCCTGAGACG.

Remarks on this clone: The read comes to an end 3 residues before the CDR3 does, leaving the germline J gene to fill in the end. J is TRBJ1-1 and V is TRBV2; the D gene is possibly TRBD1 (6 bases). Trimming removed 4 bases at V and 1 base at J, with 7 bases between. This CDR3 has 13 residues. Germline loops: CDR1 SNHLY, CDR2 FYNNEI. CDR3 DNA, as far as it was read: TGTGCCAGCAGTGCGGGACAGAACACTGAA. Its translation is CASSAGQNTE. The whole CDR3 is CASSAGQNTEAFF.

Remarks on this clone: Sequencing ends 3 residues short of the CDR3 end; the germline J gene provides the rest. V and J are TRBV2 and TRBJ2-3, with D possibly being TRBD2 (6 bases). Trimming pared 8 bases from V and 6 bases from J, leaving 15 bases between. The CDR3 spans 13 residues. The germline V gene encodes CDR1 SNHLY and CDR2 FYNNEI. The CDR3 protein is CASAYYRGDTQYF. The CDR3 DNA, read in part, is TGTGCCAGCGCTTATTACCGGGGGGATACG. The whole variable domain, filled in from reference TRBV2 and TRBJ2-3, reads EPEVTQTPSHQVTQMGQEVILRCVPISNHLYFYWYRQILGQKVEFLVSFYNNEISEKSEIFDDQFSVERPDGSNFTLKIRSTKLEDSAMYFCASAYYRGDTQYFGPGTRLTVL.

On this clone: The observed sequence ends 3 residues before the CDR3 terminus, with the missing tail filled in from the germline J gene. The chain recombines TRBV18 with TRBJ1-5; D not certain. Germline CDR1 is KGHSH and CDR2 is LQKENI. V shed 0 bases and J shed 4 bases, with 10 bases lying between them. The CDR3 covers 15 residues. CDR3 amino acids: CASSPPGSGNQPQHF. CDR3 bases read: TGTGCCAGCTCACCACCCGGGTCGGGGAATCAGCCC.